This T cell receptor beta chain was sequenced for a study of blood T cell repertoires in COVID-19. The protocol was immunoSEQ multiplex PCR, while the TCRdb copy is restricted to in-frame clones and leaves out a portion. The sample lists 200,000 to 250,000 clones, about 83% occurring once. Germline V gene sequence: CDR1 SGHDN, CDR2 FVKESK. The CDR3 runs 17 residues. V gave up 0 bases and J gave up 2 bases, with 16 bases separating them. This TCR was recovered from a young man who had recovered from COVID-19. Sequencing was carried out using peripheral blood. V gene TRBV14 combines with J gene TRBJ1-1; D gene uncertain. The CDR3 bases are TGTGCCAGCAGCCAAGATTTGTCCCGGGTCCTCAACACTGAAGCTTTCTTT. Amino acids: CASSQDLSRVLNTEAFF.